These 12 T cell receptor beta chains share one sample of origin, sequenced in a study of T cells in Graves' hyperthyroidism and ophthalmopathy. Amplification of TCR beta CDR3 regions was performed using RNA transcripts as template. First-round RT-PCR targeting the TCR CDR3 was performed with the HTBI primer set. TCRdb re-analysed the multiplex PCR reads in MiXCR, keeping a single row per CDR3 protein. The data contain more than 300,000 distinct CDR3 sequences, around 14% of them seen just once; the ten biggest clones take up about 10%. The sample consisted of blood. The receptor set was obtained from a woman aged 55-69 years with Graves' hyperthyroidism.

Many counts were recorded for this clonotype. The CDR3 nucleotides are TGTGCCAGCAGTGTTGAGACAGCCAGGAACACTGAAGCTTTCTTT. It specifies CASSVETARNTEAFF. The V gene is TRBV2, the J gene TRBJ1-1, with D possibly TRBD1 on 5 matching bases. V lost 4 bases to trimming and J lost 1 base, with 13 bases between them. This CDR3 region has 15 residues. The germline V gene has CDR1 SNHLY and CDR2 FYNNEI.

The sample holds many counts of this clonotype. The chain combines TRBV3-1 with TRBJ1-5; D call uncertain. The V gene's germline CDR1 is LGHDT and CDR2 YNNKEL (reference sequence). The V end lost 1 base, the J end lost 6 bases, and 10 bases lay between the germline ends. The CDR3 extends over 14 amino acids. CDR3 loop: CASSQGISGQPQHF. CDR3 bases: TGTGCCAGCAGCCAAGGGATTTCTGGTCAGCCCCAGCATTTT.

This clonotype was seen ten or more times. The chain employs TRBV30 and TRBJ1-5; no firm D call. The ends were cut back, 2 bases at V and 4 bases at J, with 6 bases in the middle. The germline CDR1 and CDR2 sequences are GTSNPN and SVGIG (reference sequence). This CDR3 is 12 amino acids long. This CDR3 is CAWSSGNQPQHF. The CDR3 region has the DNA TGTGCCTGGAGTTCGGGAAATCAGCCCCAGCATTTT.

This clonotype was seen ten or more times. Here the CDR3 DNA reads TGTGCCAGCAGCTCGGACAGGGACATTCAGTACTTC. Protein: CASSSDRDIQYF. This chain joins TRBV13 and TRBJ2-4; 8 bases are shared with TRBD1. There are 12 residues in the CDR3. V shed 4 bases and J 8 bases; nucleotides not matched to a gene: 1. In germline, CDR1 is PRHDT, CDR2 FYEKMQ (reference sequence).

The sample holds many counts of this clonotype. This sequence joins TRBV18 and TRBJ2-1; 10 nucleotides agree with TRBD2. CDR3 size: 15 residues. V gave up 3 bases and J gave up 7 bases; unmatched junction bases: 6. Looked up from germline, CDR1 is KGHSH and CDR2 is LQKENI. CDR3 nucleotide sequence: TGTGCCAGCTCACCTGAGCGGGAGGGCCTGAATGAGCAGTTCTTC. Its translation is CASSPEREGLNEQFF.

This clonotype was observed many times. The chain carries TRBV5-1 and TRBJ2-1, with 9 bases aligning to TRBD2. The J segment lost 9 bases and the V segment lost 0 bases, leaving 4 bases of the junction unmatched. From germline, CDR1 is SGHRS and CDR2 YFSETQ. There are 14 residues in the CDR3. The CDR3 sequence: CASSLGLAGFEQFF. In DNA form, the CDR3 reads TGCGCCAGCAGCTTGGGGCTAGCGGGATTTGAGCAGTTCTTC.

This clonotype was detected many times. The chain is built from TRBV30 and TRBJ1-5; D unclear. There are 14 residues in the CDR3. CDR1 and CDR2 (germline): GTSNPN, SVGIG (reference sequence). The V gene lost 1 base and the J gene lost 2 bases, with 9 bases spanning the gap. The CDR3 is CAWSGGSGNQPQHF. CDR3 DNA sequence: TGTGCCTGGAGTGGTGGTTCGGGCAATCAGCCCCAGCATTTT. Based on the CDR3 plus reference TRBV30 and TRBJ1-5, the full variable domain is SQTIHQWPATLVQPVGSPLSLECTVEGTSNPNLYWYRQAAGRGLQLLFYSVGIGQISSEVPQNLSASRPQDRQFILSSKKLLLSDSGFYLCAWSGGSGNQPQHFGDGTRLSIL.

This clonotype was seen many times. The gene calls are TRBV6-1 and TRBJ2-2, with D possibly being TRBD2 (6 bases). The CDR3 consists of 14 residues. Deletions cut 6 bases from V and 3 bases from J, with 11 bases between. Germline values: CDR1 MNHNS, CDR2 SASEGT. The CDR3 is CASSSTSYTGELFF. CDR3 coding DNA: TGTGCCAGCAGCTCCACTAGCTACACCGGGGAGCTGTTTTTT.

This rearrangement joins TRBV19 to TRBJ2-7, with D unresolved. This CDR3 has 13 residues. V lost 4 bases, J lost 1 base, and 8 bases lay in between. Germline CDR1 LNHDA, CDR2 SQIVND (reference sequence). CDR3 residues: CASSTALSYEQYF. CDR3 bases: TGTGCCAGTAGTACGGCCCTGTCCTACGAGCAGTACTTC.

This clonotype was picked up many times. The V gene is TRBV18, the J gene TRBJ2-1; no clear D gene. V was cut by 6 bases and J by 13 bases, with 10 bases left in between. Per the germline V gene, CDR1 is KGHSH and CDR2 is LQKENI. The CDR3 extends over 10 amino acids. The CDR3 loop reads CASSGTFQFF. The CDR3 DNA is TGTGCCAGCTCGGGTACGTTCCAGTTCTTC.

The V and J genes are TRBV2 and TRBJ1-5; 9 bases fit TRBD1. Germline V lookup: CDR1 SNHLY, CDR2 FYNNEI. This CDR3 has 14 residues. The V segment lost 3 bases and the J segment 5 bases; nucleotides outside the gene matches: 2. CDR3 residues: CASSEGQGHQPQHF. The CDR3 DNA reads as TGTGCCAGCAGTGAGGGACAGGGACATCAGCCCCAGCATTTT.

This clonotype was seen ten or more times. The CDR3 nucleotides read TGTGCCAGCAGCGTAGGGACCAATGAGCAGTTCTTC. It codes for CASSVGTNEQFF. The chain couples TRBV2 to TRBJ2-1; the D gene could be TRBD1 or TRBD2 (5 bases each). From germline, CDR1 is SNHLY and CDR2 FYNNEI. The CDR3 contains 12 residues. Trimming took 6 bases from V and 6 from J, leaving 9 bases between them.